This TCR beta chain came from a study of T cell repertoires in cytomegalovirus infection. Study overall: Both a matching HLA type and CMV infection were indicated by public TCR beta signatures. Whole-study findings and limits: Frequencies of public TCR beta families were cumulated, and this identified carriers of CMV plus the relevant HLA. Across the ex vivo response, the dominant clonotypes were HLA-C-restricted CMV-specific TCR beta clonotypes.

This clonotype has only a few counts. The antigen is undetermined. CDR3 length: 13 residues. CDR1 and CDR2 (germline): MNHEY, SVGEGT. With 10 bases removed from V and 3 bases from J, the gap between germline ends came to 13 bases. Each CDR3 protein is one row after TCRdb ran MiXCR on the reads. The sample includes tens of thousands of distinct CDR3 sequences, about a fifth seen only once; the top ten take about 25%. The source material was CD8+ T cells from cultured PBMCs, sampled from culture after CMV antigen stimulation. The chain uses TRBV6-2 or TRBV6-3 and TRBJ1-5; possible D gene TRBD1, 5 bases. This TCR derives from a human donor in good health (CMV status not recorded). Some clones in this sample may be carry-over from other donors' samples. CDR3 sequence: CAIGTRDNQPQHF. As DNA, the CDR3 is TGTGCCATCGGGACTAGGGACAATCAGCCCCAGCATTTT.